This TCR beta chain was recorded in a study of T cells in Graves' hyperthyroidism and ophthalmopathy. Study context: Peripheral blood was secured at the point of initial diagnosis, before any treatment. Findings and limits, study-wide: Peripheral blood also featured most of the thyroid clonotypes expanded above 0.001.

Amplified regions were TCR beta CDR3 sequences from RNA transcripts. The HTBI primer set drove a first-round RT-PCR of the TCR CDR3. TCRdb called the multiplex PCR reads again in MiXCR, with one record for every CDR3 protein. The sample includes 340,000 or so distinct CDR3 sequences, about 20% seen only once; the top ten take around 47%. About this clonotype: As yet, its antigen is unknown.

Germline loops: CDR1 SQVTM, CDR2 ANQGSEA. The CDR3 is made up of 14 amino acids. V lost 5 bases to trimming and J lost 0 bases, with 14 bases between them. The rearrangement links TRBV29-1 to TRBJ2-7; D unclear. Material for sequencing was blood. This TCR derives from a woman between 45 and 65 years old with Graves' hyperthyroidism. CDR3 sequence (DNA): TGCAGCGTTTTAGAGACGGCGAACTCCTACGAGCAGTACTTC. Translated: CSVLETANSYEQYF.